The entry below describes one T cell receptor beta chain. The source of the sample is a study of CDR3 diversity in severe acne. A single record per CDR3 protein comes from TCRdb applying MiXCR to the PCR reads. The sample gives around 83,000 distinct CDR3 sequences, 45% to 55% of which show up once; around a tenth is in the top ten. The CDR3 spans 14 residues. The germline V gene encodes CDR1 MGHRA and CDR2 YSYEKL. The ends were cut back, 0 bases at V and 4 bases at J, with 7 bases in the middle. The clonotype comes from a male donor with severe acne vulgaris. The V call is TRBV4-1, the J call TRBJ1-3; D gene ambiguous. The sample consisted of blood. The CDR3 DNA sequence: TGCGCCAGCAGCCAAGAAAACGGGGGAAACACCATATATTTT. It is translated as CASSQENGGNTIYF.